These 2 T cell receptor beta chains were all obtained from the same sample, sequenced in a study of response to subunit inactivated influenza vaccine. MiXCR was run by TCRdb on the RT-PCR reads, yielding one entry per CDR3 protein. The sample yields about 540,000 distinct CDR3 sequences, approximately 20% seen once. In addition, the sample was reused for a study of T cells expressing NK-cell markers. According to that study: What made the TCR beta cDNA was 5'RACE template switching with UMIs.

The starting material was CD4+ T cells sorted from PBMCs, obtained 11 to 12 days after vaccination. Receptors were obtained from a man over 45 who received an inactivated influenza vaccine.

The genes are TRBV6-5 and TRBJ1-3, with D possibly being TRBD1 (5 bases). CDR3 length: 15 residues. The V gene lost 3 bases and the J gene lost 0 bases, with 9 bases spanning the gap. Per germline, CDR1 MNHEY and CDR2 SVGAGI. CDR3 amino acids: CASSYPGNSGNTIYF. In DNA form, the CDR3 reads TGTGCCAGCAGTTATCCAGGGAACTCTGGAAACACCATATATTTT.

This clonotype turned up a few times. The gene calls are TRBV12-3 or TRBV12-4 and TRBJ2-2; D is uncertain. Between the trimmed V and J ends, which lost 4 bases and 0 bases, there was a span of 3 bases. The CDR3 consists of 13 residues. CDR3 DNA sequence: TGTGCCAGCAGTTCGTCGAACACCGGGGAGCTGTTTTTT. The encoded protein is CASSSSNTGELFF.